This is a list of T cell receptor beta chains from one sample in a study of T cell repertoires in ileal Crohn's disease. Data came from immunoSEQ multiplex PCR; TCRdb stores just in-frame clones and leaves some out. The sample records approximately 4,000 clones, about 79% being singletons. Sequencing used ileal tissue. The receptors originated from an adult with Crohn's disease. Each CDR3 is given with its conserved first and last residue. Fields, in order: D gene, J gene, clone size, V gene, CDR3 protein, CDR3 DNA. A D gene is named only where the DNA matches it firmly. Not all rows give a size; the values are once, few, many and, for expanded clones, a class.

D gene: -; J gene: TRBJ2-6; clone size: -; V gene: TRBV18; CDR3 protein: CASSPLPGANVLTF; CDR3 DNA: TGTGCCAGCTCACCTCTCCCCGGGGCCAACGTCCTGACTTTC
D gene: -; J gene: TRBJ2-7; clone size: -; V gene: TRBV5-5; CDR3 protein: CASSLSRPYEQYF; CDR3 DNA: TGTGCCAGCAGCTTATCCAGGCCCTACGAGCAGTACTTC
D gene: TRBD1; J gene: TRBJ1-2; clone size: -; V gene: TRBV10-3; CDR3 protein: CAISESIKGAGDYGYTF; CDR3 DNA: TGTGCCATCAGTGAGTCGATCAAGGGGGCCGGGGACTATGGCTACACCTTC
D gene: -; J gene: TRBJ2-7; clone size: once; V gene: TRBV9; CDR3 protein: CASSVGSGSSSYEQYF; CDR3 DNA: TGTGCCAGCAGCGTAGGCAGCGGGTCGAGCTCCTACGAGCAGTACTTC
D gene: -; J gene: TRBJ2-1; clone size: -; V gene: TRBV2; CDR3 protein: CASSERLTHNEQFF; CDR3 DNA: TGTGCCAGCAGTGAGCGACTCACACACAATGAGCAGTTCTTC
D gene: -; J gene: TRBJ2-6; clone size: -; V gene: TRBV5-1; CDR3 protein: CASSTQTGSGANVLTF; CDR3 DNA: TGCGCCAGCAGCACGCAAACAGGCTCTGGGGCCAACGTCCTGACTTTC
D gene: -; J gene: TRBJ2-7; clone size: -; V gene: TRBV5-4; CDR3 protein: CASSFDRYEQYF; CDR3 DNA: TGTGCCAGCAGCTTCGACAGGTACGAGCAGTACTTC
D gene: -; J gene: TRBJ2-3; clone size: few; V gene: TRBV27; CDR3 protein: CASRRPRGAGADTQYF; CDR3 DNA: TGTGCCAGCAGAAGGCCACGGGGGGCCGGCGCAGATACGCAGTATTTT
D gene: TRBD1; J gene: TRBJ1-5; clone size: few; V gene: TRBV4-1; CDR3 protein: CASSQVKSLDRVGQPQHF; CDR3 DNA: TGCGCCAGCAGCCAAGTTAAATCCCTTGACAGGGTTGGTCAGCCCCAGCATTTT
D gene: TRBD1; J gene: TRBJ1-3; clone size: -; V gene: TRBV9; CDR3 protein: CASSETGVVSGNTIYF; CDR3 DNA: TGTGCCAGCAGCGAAACAGGGGTCGTCTCTGGAAACACCATATATTTT
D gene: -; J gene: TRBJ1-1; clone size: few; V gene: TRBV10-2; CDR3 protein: CASSTQGNTEAFF; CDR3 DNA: TGCGCCAGCAGTACCCAGGGGAACACTGAAGCTTTCTTT
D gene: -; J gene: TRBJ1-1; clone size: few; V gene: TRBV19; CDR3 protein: CASSIVAWTEAFF; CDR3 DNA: TGTGCCAGTAGTATAGTTGCGTGGACTGAAGCTTTCTTT
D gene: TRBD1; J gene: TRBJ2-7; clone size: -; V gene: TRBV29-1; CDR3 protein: CSVEDRANYEQYF; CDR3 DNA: TGCAGCGTGGAGGACAGGGCAAACTACGAGCAGTACTTC
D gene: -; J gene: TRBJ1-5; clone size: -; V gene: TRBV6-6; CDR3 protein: CASMPASNQPQHF; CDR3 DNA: TGTGCCAGCATGCCCGCGAGCAATCAGCCCCAGCATTTT
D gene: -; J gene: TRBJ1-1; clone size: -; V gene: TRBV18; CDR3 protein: CASSPIGQSEAFF; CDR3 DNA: TGTGCCAGCTCACCAATCGGACAGTCTGAAGCTTTCTTT
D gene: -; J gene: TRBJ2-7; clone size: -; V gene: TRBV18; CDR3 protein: CASSPPGQYRYEQYF; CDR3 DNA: TGTGCCAGCTCACCACCCGGACAGTACCGCTACGAGCAGTACTTC
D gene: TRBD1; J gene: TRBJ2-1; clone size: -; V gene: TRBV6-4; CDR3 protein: CASSTGGINEQFF; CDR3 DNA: TGTGCCAGCAGTACAGGGGGCATAAATGAGCAGTTCTTC
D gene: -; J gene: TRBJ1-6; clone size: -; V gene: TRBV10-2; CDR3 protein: CASRGNRDGTPLHF; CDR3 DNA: TGCGCCAGCAGGGGGAACAGGGACGGGACACCCCTCCACTTT
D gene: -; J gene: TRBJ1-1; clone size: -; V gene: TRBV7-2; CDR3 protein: CASSSGSLLAAFF; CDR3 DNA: TGTGCCAGCAGCTCCGGGTCTCTGTTGGCGGCTTTCTTT
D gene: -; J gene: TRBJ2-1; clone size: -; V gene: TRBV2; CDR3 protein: CASSEMTSTVYNEQFF; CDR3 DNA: TGTGCCAGCAGTGAAATGACTAGTACTGTCTACAATGAGCAGTTCTTC
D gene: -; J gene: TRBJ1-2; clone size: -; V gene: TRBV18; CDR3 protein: CASSPPNRVDGYTF; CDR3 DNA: TGTGCCAGCTCACCACCAAACAGGGTGGATGGCTACACCTTC
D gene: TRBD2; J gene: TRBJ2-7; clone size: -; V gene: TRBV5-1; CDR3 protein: CASRPTGTSGDEQYF; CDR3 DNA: TGCGCCAGCAGGCCTACCGGGACTAGCGGGGACGAGCAGTACTTC
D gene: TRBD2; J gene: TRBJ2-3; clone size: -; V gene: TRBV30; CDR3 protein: CAWGPGLAADTQYF; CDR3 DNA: TGTGCCTGGGGGCCGGGACTAGCCGCAGATACGCAGTATTTT
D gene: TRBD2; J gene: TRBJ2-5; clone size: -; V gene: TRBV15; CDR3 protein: CATSRGVSGGETQYF; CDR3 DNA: TGTGCCACCAGCAGAGGGGTCTCGGGAGGAGAGACCCAGTACTTC
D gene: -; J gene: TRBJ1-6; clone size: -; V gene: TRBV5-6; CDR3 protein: CASSSIDSPLHF; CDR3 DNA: TGTGCCAGCAGCTCAATAGATTCACCCCTCCACTTT
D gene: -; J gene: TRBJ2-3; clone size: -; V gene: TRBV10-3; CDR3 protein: CAISSGRLGDTQYF; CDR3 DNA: TGTGCCATCAGTAGTGGCAGACTGGGTGATACGCAGTATTTT
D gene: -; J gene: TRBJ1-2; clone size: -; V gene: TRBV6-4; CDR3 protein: CASSPAGGTGYTF; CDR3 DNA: TGTGCCAGCAGTCCAGCCGGGGGGACCGGCTACACCTTC
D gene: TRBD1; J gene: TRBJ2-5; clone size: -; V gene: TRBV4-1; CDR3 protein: CASSQRAGGVFIQETQYF; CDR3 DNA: TGCGCCAGCAGCCAGAGGGCAGGGGGCGTTTTTATCCAAGAGACCCAGTACTTC
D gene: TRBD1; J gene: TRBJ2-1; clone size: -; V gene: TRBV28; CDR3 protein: CASSFVSGGYNEQFF; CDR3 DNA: TGTGCCAGCAGTTTTGTGTCAGGGGGCTACAATGAGCAGTTCTTC
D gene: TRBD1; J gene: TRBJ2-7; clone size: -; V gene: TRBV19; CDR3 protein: CASSIGTGGEQYF; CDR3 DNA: TGTGCCAGTAGTATCGGGACAGGGGGCGAGCAGTACTTC
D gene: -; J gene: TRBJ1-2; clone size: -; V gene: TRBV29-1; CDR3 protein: CSVEDQTAYGYTF; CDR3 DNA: TGCAGCGTTGAAGATCAGACAGCTTATGGCTACACCTTC
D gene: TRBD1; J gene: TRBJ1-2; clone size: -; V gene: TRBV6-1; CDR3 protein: CASSISTGSDGYTF; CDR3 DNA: TGTGCCAGCAGTATATCGACAGGGTCGGATGGCTACACCTTC
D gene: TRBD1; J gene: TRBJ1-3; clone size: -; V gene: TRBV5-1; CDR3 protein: CASSSTGGGNTIYF; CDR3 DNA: TGCGCCAGCAGCTCGACAGGGGGAGGAAACACCATATATTTT
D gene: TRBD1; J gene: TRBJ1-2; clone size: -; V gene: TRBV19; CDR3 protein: CASSIRDRDGNYGYTF; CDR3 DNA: TGTGCCAGTAGTATCCGAGACAGGGATGGCAACTATGGCTACACCTTC
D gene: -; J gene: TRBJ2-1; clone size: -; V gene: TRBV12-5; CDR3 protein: CASGLSIGDEQFF; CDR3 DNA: TGTGCTAGTGGTTTGTCCATCGGTGATGAGCAGTTCTTC
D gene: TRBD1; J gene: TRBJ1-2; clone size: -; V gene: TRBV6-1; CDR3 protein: CASTLEGTGGGGYTF; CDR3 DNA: TGTGCCAGCACCCTTGAAGGGACAGGGGGCGGTGGCTACACCTTC
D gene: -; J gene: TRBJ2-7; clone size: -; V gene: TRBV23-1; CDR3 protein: CASDQTDYYEQYF; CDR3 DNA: TGCGCCAGCGATCAGACAGATTACTACGAGCAGTACTTC
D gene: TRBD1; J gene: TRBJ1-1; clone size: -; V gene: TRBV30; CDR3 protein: CAWRRLIGDRNTEAFF; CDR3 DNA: TGTGCCTGGAGACGATTAATCGGGGACAGGAACACTGAAGCTTTCTTT
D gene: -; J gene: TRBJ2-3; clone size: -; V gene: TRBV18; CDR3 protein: CASSPTIRLESNTDTQYF; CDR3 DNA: TGTGCCAGCTCACCAACAATCCGACTAGAATCAAACACAGATACGCAGTATTTT
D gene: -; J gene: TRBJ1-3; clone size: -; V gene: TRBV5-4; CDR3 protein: CASSSPGIGNTIYF; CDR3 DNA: TGTGCCAGCAGCTCCCCCGGGATCGGAAACACCATATATTTT
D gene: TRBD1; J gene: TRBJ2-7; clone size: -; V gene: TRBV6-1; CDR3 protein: CASSGRDRGVYEQYF; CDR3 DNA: TGTGCCAGCAGTGGGAGGGACAGGGGAGTTTACGAGCAGTACTTC
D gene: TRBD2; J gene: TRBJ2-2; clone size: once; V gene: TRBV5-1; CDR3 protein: CASSWGTMVTGELFF; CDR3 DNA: TGCGCCAGCAGCTGGGGGACTATGGTAACCGGGGAGCTGTTTTTT
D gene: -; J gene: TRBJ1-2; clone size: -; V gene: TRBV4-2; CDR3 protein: CASSQESRGWDGYTF; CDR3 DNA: TGTGCCAGCAGCCAAGAGAGCAGGGGCTGGGATGGCTACACCTTC
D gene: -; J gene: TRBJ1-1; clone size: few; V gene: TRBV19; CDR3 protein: CASTRHPNTEAFF; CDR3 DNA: TGTGCCAGTACCCGACACCCGAACACTGAAGCTTTCTTT
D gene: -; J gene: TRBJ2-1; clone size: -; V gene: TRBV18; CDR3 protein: CASSPVQGTRNEQFF; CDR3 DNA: TGTGCCAGCTCACCGGTCCAGGGGACGCGGAATGAGCAGTTCTTC
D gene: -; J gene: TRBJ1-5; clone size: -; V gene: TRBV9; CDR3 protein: CASSVGPGGNQPQHF; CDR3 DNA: TGTGCCAGCAGCGTAGGCCCTGGGGGGAATCAGCCCCAGCATTTT
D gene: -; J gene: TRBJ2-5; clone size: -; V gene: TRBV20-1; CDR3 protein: CSTRWQETQYF; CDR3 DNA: TGCAGCACTAGGTGGCAAGAGACCCAGTACTTC
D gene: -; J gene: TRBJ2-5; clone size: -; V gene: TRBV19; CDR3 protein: CASSIRGQETQYF; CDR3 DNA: TGTGCCAGTAGTATAAGGGGCCAAGAGACCCAGTACTTC